These 2 T cell receptor beta chains were sequenced from one sample in a study of CD8 T cells in ankylosing spondylitis. Study-level points and caveats: Several highly homologous variants made up a TCR beta motif, and this motif appeared characteristic of ankylosing spondylitis blood.

These receptors have no known antigen. One entry per CDR3 protein results from TCRdb running MiXCR on the 5' RACE reads. The sample consists of roughly 700,000 distinct CDR3 sequences, around 17% of them appearing once. The sample consisted of blood, either unsorted or a sorted T cell fraction (not recorded which). The source is a male donor with ankylosing spondylitis.

The V gene is TRBV28, the J gene TRBJ1-6; D remains unclear. The V end lost 7 bases, the J end lost 10 bases, and 17 bases lay between the germline ends. Germline V lookup: CDR1 MDHEN, CDR2 SYDVKM. This CDR3 has 14 residues. CDR3 amino acids: CASNPYPGVSPLHF. For the CDR3, the DNA is TGTGCCAGCAACCCCTACCCTGGCGTCTCACCCCTCCACTTT.

This rearrangement joins TRBV7-9 to TRBJ2-3; tentatively, D is TRBD2 (6 bases). Trimming removed 6 bases at V and 6 bases at J, with 13 bases between. Germline V CDR1 and CDR2: SEHNR, FQNEAQ (reference sequence). The CDR3 covers 13 residues. Here the CDR3 reads CASRSSDGDTQYF. Here the CDR3 DNA reads TGTGCCAGCAGGTCTAGCGACGGGGATACGCAGTATTTT.